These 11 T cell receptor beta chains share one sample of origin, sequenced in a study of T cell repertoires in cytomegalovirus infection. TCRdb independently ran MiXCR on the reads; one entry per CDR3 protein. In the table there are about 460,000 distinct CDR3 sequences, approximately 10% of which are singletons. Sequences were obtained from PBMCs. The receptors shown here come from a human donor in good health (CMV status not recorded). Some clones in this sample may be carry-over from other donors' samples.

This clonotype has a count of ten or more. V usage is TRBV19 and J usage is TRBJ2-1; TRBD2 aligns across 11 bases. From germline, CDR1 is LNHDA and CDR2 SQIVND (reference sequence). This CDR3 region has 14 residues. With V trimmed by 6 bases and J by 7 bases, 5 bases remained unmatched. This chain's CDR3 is CASRLAGAGNEQFF. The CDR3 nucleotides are TGTGCCAGTAGACTAGCGGGAGCGGGAAATGAGCAGTTCTTC.

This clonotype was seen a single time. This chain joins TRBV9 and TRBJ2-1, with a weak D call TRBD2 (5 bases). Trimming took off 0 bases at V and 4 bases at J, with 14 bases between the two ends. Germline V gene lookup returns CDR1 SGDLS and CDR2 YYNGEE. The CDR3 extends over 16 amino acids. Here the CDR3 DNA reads TGTGCCAGCAGCGTAGCCTTACGCGGGTTTTACAATGAGCAGTTCTTC. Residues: CASSVALRGFYNEQFF.

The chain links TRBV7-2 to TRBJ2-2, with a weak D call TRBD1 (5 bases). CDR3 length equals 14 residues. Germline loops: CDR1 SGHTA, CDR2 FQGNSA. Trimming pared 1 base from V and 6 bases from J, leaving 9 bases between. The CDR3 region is CASSLEGFPGELFF. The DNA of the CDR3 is TGTGCCAGCAGCTTAGAGGGGTTCCCCGGGGAGCTGTTTTTT.

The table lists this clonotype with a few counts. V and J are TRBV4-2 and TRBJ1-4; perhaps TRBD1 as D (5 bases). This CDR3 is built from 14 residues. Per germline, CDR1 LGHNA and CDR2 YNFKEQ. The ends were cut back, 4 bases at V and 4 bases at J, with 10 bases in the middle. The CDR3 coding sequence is TGTGCCAGCAGCCGCGGGACGGTTAATGAAAAACTGTTTTTT. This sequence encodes CASSRGTVNEKLFF.

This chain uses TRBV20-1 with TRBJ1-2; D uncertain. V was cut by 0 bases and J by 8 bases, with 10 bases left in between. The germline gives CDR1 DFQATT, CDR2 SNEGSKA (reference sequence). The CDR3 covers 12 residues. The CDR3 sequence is CSARDRNGGYTF. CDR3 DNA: TGCAGTGCTAGAGATCGAAACGGAGGCTACACCTTC.

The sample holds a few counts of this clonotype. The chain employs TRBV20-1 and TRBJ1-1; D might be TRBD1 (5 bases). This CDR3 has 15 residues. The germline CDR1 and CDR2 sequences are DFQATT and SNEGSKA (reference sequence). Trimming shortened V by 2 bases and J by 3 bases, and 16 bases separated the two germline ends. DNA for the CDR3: TGCAGTGCTAGACGCGGGGGAGGAGGCGACACTGAAGCTTTCTTT. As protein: CSARRGGGGDTEAFF.

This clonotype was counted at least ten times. The CDR3 loop reads CASLERTSGSDEQFF. The CDR3 DNA follows: TGCGCCAGCCTAGAGCGGACTAGCGGGAGCGATGAGCAGTTCTTC. The chain employs TRBV5-1 and TRBJ2-1; 13 bases match TRBD2. The CDR3 runs 15 residues. Germline V CDR1 and CDR2: SGHRS, YFSETQ. V was clipped by 7 bases and J by 8 bases; unmatched bases: 9.

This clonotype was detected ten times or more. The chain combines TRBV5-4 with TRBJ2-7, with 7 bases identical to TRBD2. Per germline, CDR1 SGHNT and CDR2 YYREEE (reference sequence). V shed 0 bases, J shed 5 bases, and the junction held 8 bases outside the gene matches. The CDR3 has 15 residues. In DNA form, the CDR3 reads TGTGCCAGCAGCTTGGCCGGGGGGATTACCCACGAGCAGTACTTC. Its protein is CASSLAGGITHEQYF.

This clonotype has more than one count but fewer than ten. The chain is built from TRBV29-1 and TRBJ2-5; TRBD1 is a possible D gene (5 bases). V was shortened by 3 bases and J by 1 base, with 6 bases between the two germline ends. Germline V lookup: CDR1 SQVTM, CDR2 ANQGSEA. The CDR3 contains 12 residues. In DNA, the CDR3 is TGCAGCGTTGAGGGGCTCCAAGAGACCCAGTACTTC. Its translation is CSVEGLQETQYF.

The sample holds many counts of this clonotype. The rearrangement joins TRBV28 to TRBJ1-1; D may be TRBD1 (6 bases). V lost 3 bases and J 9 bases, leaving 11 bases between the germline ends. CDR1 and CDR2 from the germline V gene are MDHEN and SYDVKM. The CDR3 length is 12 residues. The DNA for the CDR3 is TGTGCCAGCAGTTTGGGACATAGAAAAGCTTTCTTT. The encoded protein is CASSLGHRKAFF.

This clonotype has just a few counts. The CDR3 nucleotides read TGTGCCAGCAGCACCCGACAGACAGGGGCCAACGTCCTGACTTTC. Residues: CASSTRQTGANVLTF. This chain connects TRBV5-4 to TRBJ2-6; possibly TRBD1 for D (5 bases). This CDR3 has 15 residues. Trimming left V 4 bases short and J 4 bases short, with 12 bases between. Per the germline V gene, CDR1 is SGHNT and CDR2 is YYREEE (reference sequence). The variable domain in full, with the rest retrieved from reference TRBV5-4 and TRBJ2-6, is ETGVTQSPTHLIKTRGQQVTLRCSSQSGHNTVSWYQQALGQGPQFIFQYYREEENGRGNFPPRFSGLQFPNYSSELNVNALELDDSALYLCASSTRQTGANVLTFGAGSRLTVL.